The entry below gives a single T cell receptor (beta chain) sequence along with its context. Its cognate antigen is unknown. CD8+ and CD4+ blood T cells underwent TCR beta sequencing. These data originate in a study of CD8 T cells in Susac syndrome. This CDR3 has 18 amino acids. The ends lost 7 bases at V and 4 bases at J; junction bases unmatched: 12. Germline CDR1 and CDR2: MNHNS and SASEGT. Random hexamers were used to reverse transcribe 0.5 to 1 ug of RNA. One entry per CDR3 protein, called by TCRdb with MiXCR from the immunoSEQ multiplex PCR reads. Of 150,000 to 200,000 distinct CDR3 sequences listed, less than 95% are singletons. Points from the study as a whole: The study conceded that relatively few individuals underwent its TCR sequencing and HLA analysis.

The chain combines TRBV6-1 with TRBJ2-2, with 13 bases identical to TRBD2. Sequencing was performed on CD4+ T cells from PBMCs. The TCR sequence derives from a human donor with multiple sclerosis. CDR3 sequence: CASTQGLAGEGGTGELFF. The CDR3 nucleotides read TGTGCCAGCACACAAGGACTAGCGGGAGAAGGCGGCACCGGGGAGCTGTTTTTT.